Shown below are 26 T cell receptor beta chains from a single sample sequenced in a study of human T cells and chemical hapten exposure. Whole blood, unfractionated, served as the material for total RNA extraction. From the 5' RACE reads, TCRdb called clonotypes with MiXCR, one entry per CDR3 protein. The sample records 100,000 to 120,000 distinct CDR3 sequences, more than 15% being singletons. The source of these receptors is a human donor in good health.

V and J are TRBV4-1 and TRBJ2-1; D not resolved. V was cut by 6 bases and J by 10 bases, with 19 bases left in between. This CDR3 region has 14 residues. Germline V gene sequence: CDR1 MGHRA, CDR2 YSYEKL. CDR3 DNA sequence: TGCGCCAGCAGGGATCCCGGACGCCAAAAGGAGCAGTTCTTC. This gives the protein CASRDPGRQKEQFF.

This clonotype appeared a single time. The chain uses TRBV12-3 or TRBV12-4 and TRBJ2-1, with TRBD2 identical over 10 bases. Losses at the gene ends were 1 base for V and 8 bases for J; bases not matched to a gene: 5. The CDR3 has 15 residues. The CDR3 bases are TGTGCCAGCAGTTTAGAGACTAGCGGGTCGGATGAGCAGTTCTTC. Translation gives CASSLETSGSDEQFF.

As regards this clonotype: Its ends do not fully match the called genes, so a read error is possible. V is TRBV7-7 and J is TRBJ2-3, with D perhaps matching TRBD2 (5 bases). The CDR3 loop spans 15 amino acids. CDR1 is SSHAT, CDR2 FNYEAQ, per germline (reference sequence). CDR3 sequence: CASSPTGLPTDTQYF. CDR3 DNA: TGTGCTAGCAGCCCCACTGGACTCCCCACAGATACGCAGTATTTT.

This clonotype was counted a few times. The rearrangement uses TRBV27 and TRBJ1-1; D possibly corresponds to TRBD1 (5 bases). The V gene lost 2 bases and the J gene lost 3 bases, with 13 bases spanning the gap. The CDR3 totals 15 residues. Germline V gene lookup returns CDR1 MNHEY and CDR2 SMNVEV (reference sequence). CDR3 DNA sequence: TGTGCCAGCAGTTTAAGGTCGGGGACTGACACTGAAGCTTTCTTT. Protein product: CASSLRSGTDTEAFF.

The rearrangement links TRBV10-1 to TRBJ2-5; D call uncertain. Trimming took off 3 bases at V and 3 bases at J, with 8 bases between the two ends. The germline V gene has CDR1 WNHNN and CDR2 SYGVQD (reference sequence). There are 13 residues in the CDR3. CDR3 sequence: CASSEMGKETQYF. DNA for the CDR3: TGCGCCAGCAGTGAAATGGGAAAAGAGACCCAGTACTTC.

The rearrangement joins TRBV28 to TRBJ2-3, with a weak D call TRBD2 (6 bases). Germline loops: CDR1 MDHEN, CDR2 SYDVKM. V lost 8 bases and J 4 bases, leaving 10 bases between the germline ends. This CDR3 spans 12 amino acids. This CDR3 is CASGGVADTQYF. The DNA of the CDR3 is TGTGCCAGCGGAGGGGTGGCAGATACGCAGTATTTT. Full variable domain (rest looked up from reference TRBV28 and TRBJ2-3): DVKVTQSSRYLVKRTGEKVFLECVQDMDHENMFWYRQDPGLGLRLIYFSYDVKMKEKGDIPEGYSVSREKKERFSLILESASTNQTSMYLCASGGVADTQYFGPGTRLTVL.

This chain uses TRBV20-1 with TRBJ2-7; tentatively, D is TRBD1 (7 bases). V was pared by 5 bases and J by 2 bases, with 13 bases between. From germline, CDR1 is DFQATT and CDR2 SNEGSKA (reference sequence). The CDR3 covers 13 residues. The CDR3 sequence is CSAGGTETYEQYF. DNA for the CDR3: TGCAGTGCTGGCGGGACAGAGACCTACGAGCAGTACTTC.

A few counts support this clonotype. The rearrangement links TRBV13 to TRBJ1-5, with TRBD1 matching 11 bases. CDR1 and CDR2 from the germline V gene are PRHDT and FYEKMQ (reference sequence). The CDR3 is 16 residues long. Trimming took 4 bases from V and 1 from J; bases not matched to a gene: 3. The CDR3 is CASSSGTGGSNQPQHF. Here the CDR3 DNA reads TGTGCCAGCAGCTCCGGGACAGGGGGGAGCAATCAGCCCCAGCATTTT.

At least ten counts were recorded for this clonotype. J is TRBJ2-7 and V is TRBV10-2, with 7 positions matching TRBD2. Trimming removed 0 bases from V and 6 bases from J; junction bases left unmatched: 5. Per the germline V gene, CDR1 is WSHSY and CDR2 is SAAADI. The CDR3 is 14 residues long. The CDR3 nucleotides read TGCGCCAGCAGTGAGTCGTGGACTAGAGGCGAGCAGTACTTC. The encoded protein is CASSESWTRGEQYF.

This chain joins TRBV7-9 and TRBJ2-1; no clear D. V was clipped by 5 bases and J by 10 bases, with 9 bases between them. The germline V gene encodes CDR1 SEHNR and CDR2 FQNEAQ (reference sequence). The CDR3 spans 11 residues. Here the CDR3 DNA reads TGTGCCAGCAGCAGGGCCGTGGAGCAGTTCTTC. Protein product: CASSRAVEQFF.

CDR3 in DNA: TGCAGCGTTGAACGGCAGGGAAAAACCCAGTACTTC. It codes for CSVERQGKTQYF. The V and J genes are TRBV29-1 and TRBJ2-5; the D gene is possibly TRBD1 (5 bases). The germline V gene encodes CDR1 SQVTM and CDR2 ANQGSEA. Trimming took 2 bases from V and 8 from J, leaving 12 bases between them. The CDR3 totals 12 residues.

CDR3 residues: CSASGAAGGIMYNEQFF. The CDR3, as DNA: TGCAGTGCTAGTGGGGCAGCGGGGGGGATAATGTACAATGAGCAGTTCTTC. The V gene is TRBV20-1, the J gene TRBJ2-1; 10 nucleotides agree with TRBD2. The V segment lost 3 bases and the J segment 4 bases; nucleotides outside the gene matches: 12. The CDR3 runs to 17 residues. Germline lookup yields CDR1 DFQATT and CDR2 SNEGSKA (reference sequence).

This clonotype has only a few counts. The CDR3 loop is CASYRVDLGNEQFF. The CDR3 region has the DNA TGTGCCAGCTACCGGGTGGATTTAGGGAATGAGCAGTTCTTC. This chain connects TRBV2 to TRBJ2-1; D uncertain. V lost 8 bases, J lost 7 bases, and 18 bases lay in between. This CDR3 has 14 residues. Germline CDR1 reads SNHLY; CDR2 reads FYNNEI.

In this sample, this clonotype turned up a few times. The rearrangement joins TRBV20-1 to TRBJ2-7, with 16 nucleotides matching TRBD2. Germline values: CDR1 DFQATT, CDR2 SNEGSKA (reference sequence). The CDR3 length is 17 residues. V lost 6 bases, J lost 2 bases, and 10 bases stayed unmatched. The CDR3 coding sequence is TGCAGTGCCCAGGGACTAGCGGGAGGGTTAGTCGCCTACGAGCAGTACTTC. Translation: CSAQGLAGGLVAYEQYF.

This chain connects TRBV7-3 to TRBJ2-5; D possibly corresponds to TRBD1 (6 bases). Germline assignment: CDR1 SGHTA and CDR2 FQGTGA. Trimming left V 4 bases short and J 10 bases short, with 16 bases between. The CDR3 has 13 residues. The CDR3 loop reads CASSSEQGTGQYF. The DNA of the CDR3 is TGTGCCAGCAGCTCTGAACAGGGTACAGGCCAGTACTTC. The complete variable domain, with remaining parts taken from reference TRBV7-3 and TRBJ2-5, reads GAGVSQTPSNKVTEKGKYVELRCDPISGHTALYWYRQSLGQGPEFLIYFQGTGAADDSGLPNDRFFAVRPEGSVSTLKIQRTERGDSAVYLCASSSEQGTGQYFGPGTRLLVL.

The V and J genes are TRBV13 and TRBJ1-1; weak D call: TRBD1 (6 bases). V was shortened by 6 bases and J by 7 bases, with 18 bases between the two germline ends. Germline lookup yields CDR1 PRHDT and CDR2 FYEKMQ (reference sequence). The CDR3 contains 14 residues. The CDR3 region is CASRFSQGGVEAFF. The CDR3, as DNA: TGTGCCAGCAGATTTTCACAGGGTGGCGTTGAAGCTTTCTTT.

This clonotype was picked up a small number of times. The chain uses TRBV5-1 and TRBJ2-2; a possible D gene is TRBD2 (5 bases). Germline lookup yields CDR1 SGHRS and CDR2 YFSETQ. The CDR3 is 13 amino acids. The germline V and J ends were trimmed by 6 bases and 0 bases, with 6 bases remaining between them. CDR3 sequence (DNA): TGCGCCAGCAAGGAGGCGAACACCGGGGAGCTGTTTTTT. Its translation is CASKEANTGELFF.

The rearrangement uses TRBV12-5 and TRBJ2-7, with TRBD2 matching over 10 bases. The CDR3 is 14 amino acids. Germline V gene lookup returns CDR1 LGHNT and CDR2 FRNRAP. CDR3 bases: TGTGCCAGCAGTAGACTAGCGGGTTCCTACGAGCAGTACTTC. Its protein product is CASSRLAGSYEQYF.

J is TRBJ1-1 and V is TRBV1. TRBV1 is flagged as a pseudogene. The CDR3 is 15 amino acids. CDR3 sequence reads: CTSSPNRVGRTEAFF. As DNA, the CDR3 is TGCACCAGCAGCCCAAATAGGGTAGGGCGGACTGAAGCTTTCTTT.

This clonotype turned up a few times. The rearrangement uses TRBV20-1 and TRBJ2-1, with D unclear. Germline V CDR1 and CDR2: DFQATT, SNEGSKA (reference sequence). The CDR3 spans 9 residues. The V gene lost 7 bases and the J gene lost 12 bases, with 10 bases spanning the gap. The CDR3 loop is CSVGPRQFF. The CDR3 bases are TGCAGTGTAGGGCCCCGGCAGTTCTTC.

The rearrangement uses TRBV5-5 and TRBJ2-3, with TRBD2 matching over 13 bases. Unmatched junction bases numbered 11, after V lost 3 bases and J lost 4 bases. There are 18 residues in the CDR3. The V gene's germline CDR1 is SGHKS and CDR2 YYEKEE (reference sequence). The CDR3 DNA reads TGTGCCAGCAGCTCTTTCTTAACTAGCGGGGGGGCTGCAGATACGCAGTATTTT. Translation gives CASSSFLTSGGAADTQYF.

This clonotype was observed a handful of times. The chain couples TRBV20-1 to TRBJ2-3; possibly TRBD1 for D (6 bases). V lost 6 bases, J lost 0 bases, and 13 bases lay in between. CDR3 length equals 14 residues. CDR1 and CDR2 from the germline V gene are DFQATT and SNEGSKA (reference sequence). The CDR3: CSAPLGASTDTQYF. The CDR3 nucleotides read TGCAGTGCCCCCCTGGGGGCTAGCACAGATACGCAGTATTTT.

The chain joins TRBV3-1 to TRBJ2-3; 9 bases agree with TRBD2. After removal of 0 bases from V and 2 bases from J, the junction contained 9 bases not matched to a gene. Germline CDR1 is LGHDT and CDR2 is YNNKEL (reference sequence). This CDR3 contains 18 residues. CDR3 amino acids: CASSQDTELAGFTDTQYF. The CDR3 DNA is TGTGCCAGCAGCCAAGATACGGAGCTAGCGGGGTTCACAGATACGCAGTATTTT.

The chain recombines TRBV7-3 with TRBJ1-2; TRBD1 matches 8 bases. The trim removed 4 bases at V and 8 bases at J, leaving 6 bases unmatched. This CDR3 spans 13 amino acids. Germline V gene sequence: CDR1 SGHTA, CDR2 FQGTGA. CDR3 nucleotide sequence: TGTGCCAGCAGCTCGACAGGGGTAGGAGGCTACACCTTC. Encoded protein: CASSSTGVGGYTF.

The rearrangement links TRBV6-5 to TRBJ1-6; 9 bases align to TRBD1. Losses at the gene ends were 0 bases for V and 7 bases for J; bases not matched to a gene: 7. Germline V gives CDR1 MNHEY, CDR2 SVGAGI. The CDR3 spans 17 residues. CDR3 DNA: TGTGCCAGCAGTTACTCGCCACAGGGGGCCCGGAATTCACCCCTCCACTTT. Protein: CASSYSPQGARNSPLHF.

This clonotype was seen a few times. This chain links TRBV5-1 with TRBJ1-6; 10 bases agree with TRBD1. The junction had 12 bases not matched to a gene; V was cut back by 4 bases and J by 8 bases. CDR1 is SGHRS and CDR2 is YFSETQ in the germline V gene. The CDR3 has 17 amino acids. Here the CDR3 DNA reads TGCGCCAGCAGCCAGACGCCGTTGGGACAGGGGCATTCACCCCTCCACTTT. Its translation is CASSQTPLGQGHSPLHF. Combining the CDR3 with reference TRBV5-1 and TRBJ1-6 gives the whole variable domain KAGVTQTPRYLIKTRGQQVTLSCSPISGHRSVSWYQQTPGQGLQFLFEYFSETQRNKGNFPGRFSGRQFSNSRSEMNVSTLELGDSALYLCASSQTPLGQGHSPLHFGNGTRLTVT.